This TCR beta chain was identified in a study of shared T cell receptors in the human thymus. Using immunoSEQ multiplex PCR, the repertoire was profiled, and TCRdb retains in-frame clones only, with some absent. The sample includes approximately 760,000 clones, roughly 88% of them seen just once. Germline CDR1 is SGHNT and CDR2 is YENEEA. V lost 1 base and J lost 1; bases outside the gene matches: 6. This CDR3 is built from 17 residues. The data were also submitted as part of a second study, on human thymus T cells. According to that study: Congenital heart defects were the reason for the corrective surgery that the donors, healthy Finnish infants, were having. Thymus was obtained from resections taken during corrective heart surgery. Unrelated people showed highly overlapping thymic repertoires, related research reported.

What was sequenced was thymocytes. The genes are TRBV11-3 and TRBJ2-2; TRBD1 agrees at 7 bases. The receptor was isolated from a girl under three years old with a congenital heart defect. The CDR3 nucleotides read TGTGCCAGCAGCTTAGGCCGAGGGACAGAGAACACCGGGGAGCTGTTTTTT. This gives the protein CASSLGRGTENTGELFF.